Shown below are 2 T cell receptor beta chains from a single sample sequenced in a study of molecular identifiers for immune sequencing clone quantification. One entry per CDR3 protein results from TCRdb running MiXCR on the PCR reads. The profile shows around 470,000 distinct CDR3 sequences, around 25% of them singletons. What was sequenced was naive CD8+ T cells from blood, with Jurkat cell RNA spiked in. Described subset: FACS-sorted CD8+CD4-CCR7+CD45RA+ naive T cells. The receptors stem from a human donor in good health. Some libraries in this study had Jurkat cell RNA spiked in.

The chain joins TRBV28 to TRBJ1-1; 9 nucleotides line up with TRBD1. With 6 bases clipped from V and 6 bases from J, the junction kept 14 bases outside the gene matches. The CDR3 is made up of 16 amino acids. The germline gives CDR1 MDHEN, CDR2 SYDVKM. The chain's CDR3 is CASRSDRGSAYAEAFF. DNA of the CDR3: TGTGCCAGCAGGTCCGACAGGGGGTCGGCGTACGCTGAAGCTTTCTTT.

For this clonotype: This may be a read error, as it is one base from a much larger clone. This chain joins TRBV7-9 and TRBJ2-5; D is ambiguous. Germline V gene sequence: CDR1 SEHNR, CDR2 FQNEAQ (reference sequence). Between the trimmed V and J ends, which lost 5 bases and 5 bases, there was a span of 12 bases. The CDR3 is 13 residues long. The CDR3 region is CASSPPSAETQYF. The CDR3 DNA reads as TGTGCCAGCAGCCCACCTTCCGCGGAGACCCAGTACTTC.